The 5 T cell receptor beta chains presented below share a single source sample, sequenced in a study of cytomegalovirus exposure and HLA in healthy donors. 13 Jbeta primers and 60 Vbeta primers were used for the PCR. Only in-frame clones appear in the TCRdb table, and some are missing; sequencing was by immunoSEQ multiplex PCR. The data contain 170,000 or so clones, about three quarters of them singletons. Sequences were obtained from PBMCs. These receptor sequences come from a woman aged 25 to 39 in good health and CMV-seronegative.

The genes are TRBV19 and TRBJ1-1; 9 bases are shared with TRBD1. J was trimmed by 5 bases and V by 6 bases; bases with no gene match: 7. Germline loops: CDR1 LNHDA, CDR2 SQIVND (reference sequence). The CDR3 is 14 residues long. DNA of the CDR3: TGTGCCAGTAGCCGGGGACAGGGCTGGACTGAAGCTTTCTTT. This gives the protein CASSRGQGWTEAFF.

The V and J genes are TRBV11-2 and TRBJ1-3, with D maybe TRBD1 (5 bases). Trimming left V 6 bases short and J 4 bases short, with 13 bases between. This CDR3 spans 14 amino acids. Per germline, CDR1 SGHAT and CDR2 FQNNGV. The DNA of the CDR3 is TGTGCCAGCAGTTGGGCGGGGGAAGGAAACACCATATATTTT. It codes for CASSWAGEGNTIYF.

This chain links TRBV6-4 with TRBJ2-3; D is unresolved. Trimming took off 4 bases at V and 3 bases at J, with 8 bases between the two ends. In germline, CDR1 is MRHNA, CDR2 SNTAGT. The CDR3 runs to 13 residues. The CDR3 coding sequence is TGTGCCAGCAGTGCTCGTCGTACAGATACGCAGTATTTT. Its translation: CASSARRTDTQYF.

The chain uses TRBV9 and TRBJ1-2, with 8 bases lining up with TRBD1. CDR1 and CDR2 from the germline V gene are SGDLS and YYNGEE. This CDR3 is 15 amino acids long. The V segment lost 3 bases and the J segment 1 base; nucleotides outside the gene matches: 5. The CDR3, as DNA: TGTGCCAGCAGCGCCGGACAGGGTGGTAACTATGGCTACACCTTC. This sequence encodes CASSAGQGGNYGYTF.

The chain is built from TRBV30 and TRBJ1-1; D is ambiguous. Trimming left V 0 bases short and J 9 bases short, with 11 bases between. Germline V lookup: CDR1 GTSNPN, CDR2 SVGIG (reference sequence). This CDR3 comprises 12 residues. The CDR3 region is CAWSVGPIQAFF. In nucleotides, the CDR3 is TGTGCCTGGAGTGTTGGCCCAATCCAAGCTTTCTTT.